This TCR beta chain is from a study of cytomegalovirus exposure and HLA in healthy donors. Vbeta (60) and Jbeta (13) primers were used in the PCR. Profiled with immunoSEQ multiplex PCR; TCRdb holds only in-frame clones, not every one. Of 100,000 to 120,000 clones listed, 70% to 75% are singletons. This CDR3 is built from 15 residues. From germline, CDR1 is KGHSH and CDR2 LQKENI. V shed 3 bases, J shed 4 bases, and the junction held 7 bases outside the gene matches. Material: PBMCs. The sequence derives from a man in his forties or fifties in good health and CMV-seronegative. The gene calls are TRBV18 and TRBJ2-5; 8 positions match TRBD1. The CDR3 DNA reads TGTGCCAGCTCACCGCAAACAGGGGGAGGAGAGACCCAGTACTTC. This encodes CASSPQTGGGETQYF.